Presented here are 6 T cell receptor beta chains from one specimen sequenced in a study of vaccination and CD4 T cells after COVID-19 (dated 2022 in TCRdb). This specimen's time point label, per the study, means: late sampling 161 to 241 days after vaccination in a few convalescent patients. The meaning of the sample's treatment or condition label: approximately nine-day PBMC culture with coronavirus spike peptide pools or control peptides (ViraFEST assay). The library was obtained by PCR. Instrument on record: Illumina iSeq 100. TCR sequencing of DNA from cultured CD4+ T cells used the Oncomine TCR Beta short-read assay at the Johns Hopkins FTIC core. TCRdb handled the public reads itself, with Q25 trimming in fastp and clone calling in MiXCR, and kept productive beta chains. All rows with the same CDR3 protein become a single entry with the most common DNA and genes. The sample table lists around 23,000 distinct CDR3 sequences, over 40% of them with a count of one. The leading ten clones occupy approximately 5% of the sample.

No antigens are known for them. Sequencing used CD4+ T cells from blood, cultured in vitro, obtained about 7 months after SARS-CoV-2 vaccination. The source of these receptors is a human donor who had recovered from COVID-19.

This rearrangement joins TRBV6-1 to TRBJ1-1, with 7 bases fitting TRBD1. The J segment lost 5 bases and the V segment lost 6 bases, leaving 9 bases of the junction unmatched. This CDR3 is 14 amino acids long. Germline CDR1 MNHNS, CDR2 SASEGT. CDR3 bases: TGTGCCAGCAGCCCGGGACAGCTGTCAACTGAAGCTTTCTTT. Its protein product is CASSPGQLSTEAFF.

The chain carries TRBV29-1 and TRBJ1-5; perhaps TRBD1 as D (5 bases). The CDR3 is 14 residues long. CDR1 is SQVTM, CDR2 ANQGSEA, per germline. The V end was cut by 5 bases, the J end by 0 bases, with 11 bases between. CDR3 sequence (DNA): TGCAGCGTTAGGGACGGCGGTAGCAATCAGCCCCAGCATTTT. It translates to CSVRDGGSNQPQHF. Filled out from reference TRBV29-1 and TRBJ1-5, the complete variable domain reads SAVISQKPSRDICQRGTSLTIQCQVDSQVTMMFWYRQQPGQSLTLIATANQGSEATYESGFVIDKFPISRPNLTFSTLTVSNMSPEDSSIYLCSVRDGGSNQPQHFGDGTRLSIL.

V and J are TRBV10-3 and TRBJ2-5, with 10 positions matching TRBD2. The J segment lost 2 bases and the V segment lost 6 bases, leaving 6 bases of the junction unmatched. Germline lookup yields CDR1 ENHRY and CDR2 SYGVKD. The CDR3 is 15 amino acids. DNA for the CDR3: TGTGCCATCAGGGTAGCGGGAGGAGGTCAAGAGACCCAGTACTTC. Translation gives CAIRVAGGGQETQYF.

This clonotype turned up a few times. The chain uses TRBV24-1 and TRBJ1-1, with 9 bases aligning to TRBD1. The length of the CDR3 is 13 residues. Germline V gene lookup returns CDR1 KGHDR and CDR2 SFDVKD. J gave up 8 bases and V 4 bases, and 4 bases lay outside the gene matches. CDR3 sequence: CATSEQGAREAFF. The CDR3 nucleotides read TGTGCCACCAGTGAACAGGGGGCGAGGGAAGCTTTCTTT.

This clonotype showed up just a few times. This sequence joins TRBV6-5 and TRBJ2-1; 12 bases are shared with TRBD1. The CDR3 covers 16 residues. J was trimmed by 8 bases and V by 0 bases; bases with no gene match: 5. Germline V gives CDR1 MNHEY, CDR2 SVGAGI. CDR3 sequence: CASSYSRDRGLDEQFF. As DNA, the CDR3 is TGTGCCAGCAGTTACTCCCGGGACAGGGGGCTAGATGAGCAGTTCTTC.

The sample holds a few counts of this clonotype. This chain uses TRBV29-1 with TRBJ2-5; D is unresolved. Per the germline V gene, CDR1 is SQVTM and CDR2 is ANQGSEA. The V end was cut by 5 bases, the J end by 1 base, with 8 bases between. This CDR3 is 12 amino acids long. This CDR3 reads CSVYSIQETQYF. CDR3 DNA: TGCAGCGTTTACAGCATCCAAGAGACCCAGTACTTC. Supplemented by reference TRBV29-1 and TRBJ2-5, the full variable domain reads SAVISQKPSRDICQRGTSLTIQCQVDSQVTMMFWYRQQPGQSLTLIATANQGSEATYESGFVIDKFPISRPNLTFSTLTVSNMSPEDSSIYLCSVYSIQETQYFGPGTRLLVL.